These T cell receptor beta chains were read from a single sample in a study of blood T cell repertoires in COVID-19. Libraries were prepared by immunoSEQ multiplex PCR; TCRdb keeps only in-frame clonotypes and omits some of them. This table holds about 200,000 clones, 70% to 90% found once. The sample was PBMCs or T cells enriched from blood (not recorded which). These receptor sequences come from a man in his thirties or forties who had recovered from COVID-19. The CDR3 runs from the conserved cysteine through the conserved F or W. Fields, in order: D gene, V gene, J gene, clone size, CDR3 DNA, CDR3 protein. A D gene is named only where the DNA matches it firmly. The size field is filled for only some rows; it gives once, few, many or a size class.

.	TRBV6-5	TRBJ1-4	once	TGTGCCAGCAGCCAAGGCGTCGAGGCTGAAAAACTGTTTTTT	CASSQGVEAEKLFF
.	TRBV5-1	TRBJ2-3	.	TGCGCCAGCAGCTTGGGACTCAGGGAACTCACAGATACGCAGTATTTT	CASSLGLRELTDTQYF
.	TRBV25-1	TRBJ1-5	.	TGTGCCAGCAGTGAAAGTGGACATAGGGATCCCCAGCATTTT	CASSESGHRDPQHF
TRBD2	TRBV6-5	TRBJ2-2	.	TGTGCCAGCAGTATGGGACTAGCTTTCTCCGGGGAGCTGTTTTTT	CASSMGLAFSGELFF
.	TRBV9	TRBJ1-5	once	TGTGCCAGCAGCGTAGACGGGAGCGAGGCCCAGCATTTT	CASSVDGSEAQHF
TRBD1	TRBV6-1	TRBJ1-5	.	TGTGCCAGCAGTGAACTTGGACAGGGGAGGCAGCCCCAGCATTTT	CASSELGQGRQPQHF
TRBD1	TRBV3-1/TRBV3-2	TRBJ1-2	.	TGTGCCAGCAGCCAAGATCGGAGGACAGGGGTTCTTGGCTACACCTTC	CASSQDRRTGVLGYTF
TRBD1	TRBV2	TRBJ2-7	.	TGTGCCAGCAGGGCCCGGGACAGCCTCTCCTACGAGCAGTACTTC	CASRARDSLSYEQYF
.	TRBV6-9	TRBJ1-1	.	TGTGCCAGCAGTTATCTTATATCGGGGAACACTGAAGCTTTCTTT	CASSYLISGNTEAFF
TRBD1	TRBV28	TRBJ2-7	.	TGTGCCAGCAAGATTCGGACAGGGACTCCCTACGAGCAGTACTTC	CASKIRTGTPYEQYF
.	TRBV30	TRBJ1-5	once	TGTGCCTGGAGTCGGGGTAGCAATCAGCCCCAGCATTTT	CAWSRGSNQPQHF
TRBD1	TRBV9	TRBJ1-2	.	TGTGCCAGCAGCGTAGCTCCCGGGACAGGTTATGGCTACACCTTC	CASSVAPGTGYGYTF
.	TRBV2	TRBJ2-7	.	TGTGCCAGCAGTGGGTCTATGGTAACGGGGGAGCAGTACTTC	CASSGSMVTGEQYF
.	TRBV4-2	TRBJ2-2	.	TGTGCCAGCAGCCAAGATAGTGAGGGCTGGTCCCGAAACACCGGGGAGCTGTTTTTT	CASSQDSEGWSRNTGELFF
TRBD1	TRBV28	TRBJ1-4	.	TGTGCCAGCAGCCCACAGGGGGCTAATGAAAAACTGTTTTTT	CASSPQGANEKLFF
TRBD2	TRBV7-9	TRBJ2-5	.	TGTGCCAGCAGCCCTCGGACTAGCGGGAACCAAGAGACCCAGTACTTC	CASSPRTSGNQETQYF
TRBD1	TRBV2	TRBJ1-1	.	TGTGCCAGCAGTTCCCGGACAGGGTTAAACACTGAAGCTTTCTTT	CASSSRTGLNTEAFF
TRBD1	TRBV19	TRBJ1-3	.	TGTGCCAGTAGTATAGATCAGGGGGTCTCTGGAAACACCATATATTTT	CASSIDQGVSGNTIYF
.	TRBV9	TRBJ2-3	.	TGTGCCAGCAGCAATACCCTGGGAGGTATGGGCACAGATACGCAGTATTTT	CASSNTLGGMGTDTQYF
.	TRBV21-1	TRBJ1-2	.	TGTGCCAGCAGCTCCCCGGATGAGGGACAGGGATCCGGCTACACCTTC	CASSSPDEGQGSGYTF
.	TRBV5-6	TRBJ1-6	.	TGTGCCAGCAGCTTGAGGACCGGGGGGGATTCACCCCTCCACTTT	CASSLRTGGDSPLHF
TRBD1	TRBV19	TRBJ2-1	.	TGTGCCAGTAGTATAGTCGGGACAGAAGAGCAGTTCTTC	CASSIVGTEEQFF
.	TRBV10-3	TRBJ1-6	.	TGTGCCATCAGTGAGTCCAGGCAGCCGAATTCACCCCTCCACTTT	CAISESRQPNSPLHF
.	TRBV20-1	TRBJ2-1	.	TGCAGTGCTAGTGGAGCGGGCTTAAGGGATGAGCAGTTCTTC	CSASGAGLRDEQFF
.	TRBV5-4	TRBJ2-7	.	TGTGCCAGCAGCTCGGGTCCTACCTACGAGCAGTACTTC	CASSSGPTYEQYF
.	TRBV11-3	TRBJ2-2	once	TGTGCCAGCAGCCCCCGAGGGGGGGTTGTGTCTGGGGAGCTGTTTTTT	CASSPRGGVVSGELFF
TRBD1	TRBV5-1	TRBJ1-3	once	TGCGCCAGCAGCCCCGGGACAGGGGGTAGCTCTGGAAACACCATATATTTT	CASSPGTGGSSGNTIYF
.	TRBV9	TRBJ2-3	.	TGTGCCAGCAGCGTAACCTACGGCAGGAGCACAGATACGCAGTATTTT	CASSVTYGRSTDTQYF
.	TRBV12-3/TRBV12-4	TRBJ1-1	.	TGTGCCAGCAGTTTGACAGGCACTGAAGCTTTCTTT	CASSLTGTEAFF
TRBD2	TRBV13	TRBJ2-1	once	TGTGCCAGCAGCTTCGGAACGGGGGGGAGCTACAATGAGCAGTTCTTC	CASSFGTGGSYNEQFF
TRBD2	TRBV30	TRBJ2-3	.	TGTGCCTGGGCGACTAGCGGGGGAAGCACAGATACGCAGTATTTT	CAWATSGGSTDTQYF
TRBD2	TRBV18	TRBJ2-3	.	TGTGCCAGCTCAACCAGTCTAGCGGAAACAGATACGCAGTATTTT	CASSTSLAETDTQYF
.	TRBV10-2	TRBJ1-6	.	TGCGCCAGCAGTGAGTCGAAGGCAGGGTCTTTGGATTCACCCCTCCACTTT	CASSESKAGSLDSPLHF
.	TRBV29-1	TRBJ2-2	.	TGCAGCGTCCTAAGCCACACCGGGGAGCTGTTTTTT	CSVLSHTGELFF
TRBD1	TRBV5-1	TRBJ2-2	.	TGCGCCAGCACCACAGCCGGGACAGGGACTCGGCTTGCCGGGGAGCTGTTTTTT	CASTTAGTGTRLAGELFF
.	TRBV3-1/TRBV3-2	TRBJ1-2	.	TGTGCCAGCAGCCAAGATGCGTCTCATCCGGGCTACACCTTC	CASSQDASHPGYTF
.	TRBV19	TRBJ2-7	.	TGTGCCAGTAAATACTCCCAGGGCAACGAGCAGTACTTC	CASKYSQGNEQYF
.	TRBV5-8	TRBJ1-1	.	TGTGCCAGCAGCGGAGGGGGGGCGAACACTGAAGCTTTCTTT	CASSGGGANTEAFF
TRBD1	TRBV5-6	TRBJ1-2	.	TGTGCCAGCAGCTTTCTTACCCGCGGACAGGGGGCGGTTGGCTACACCTTC	CASSFLTRGQGAVGYTF
.	TRBV11-2	TRBJ1-1	.	TGTGCCAGCACCCCGCTAGGCAGCAACACTGAAGCTTTCTTT	CASTPLGSNTEAFF
.	TRBV29-1	TRBJ1-5	.	TGCAGCGTTGTTGTGATTGCGAGCAATCAGCCCCAGCATTTT	CSVVVIASNQPQHF
TRBD2	TRBV5-4	TRBJ2-5	.	TGTGCCAGCAGCCAGGGACTAGACCAGGAGACCCAGTACTTC	CASSQGLDQETQYF
.	TRBV27	TRBJ1-6	.	TGTGCCAGCAGTCACTACGCAGGGAAAATTAGCTCTAATTCACCCCTCCACTTT	CASSHYAGKISSNSPLHF
TRBD1	TRBV5-1	TRBJ1-4	.	TGCGCCAGCAGCCTCAACAGGGGTTCTAATGAAAAACTGTTTTTT	CASSLNRGSNEKLFF
.	TRBV27	TRBJ1-2	.	TGTGCCAGCAGTTTCGGGGGGGCTCTTTCTAACTATGGCTACACCTTC	CASSFGGALSNYGYTF
TRBD2	TRBV7-2	TRBJ2-2	.	TGTGCCAGCAGCTTCCGCTTTTCTAGCGGGGCGGTTCCGGGGGAGCTGTTTTTT	CASSFRFSSGAVPGELFF
TRBD2	TRBV7-8	TRBJ2-7	.	TGTGCCAGCAGCTTAACTAGCGGGATGGGCGAGCAGTACTTC	CASSLTSGMGEQYF
.	TRBV6-2/TRBV6-3	TRBJ2-7	.	TGTGCCAGCAGTTATTCGTCGGGGGCTAGCGGAATTTACGAGCAGTACTTC	CASSYSSGASGIYEQYF
TRBD1	TRBV9	TRBJ1-5	.	TGTGCCAGCTCTCGCCGGGACAGGGATAATCAGCCCCAGCATTTT	CASSRRDRDNQPQHF
TRBD2	TRBV4-1	TRBJ2-7	.	TGCGCCAGCAGCTATGGACTAGCGGGGCTTACCTACGAGCAGTACTTC	CASSYGLAGLTYEQYF
.	TRBV11-1	TRBJ2-7	.	TGTGCCAGCAGCTTAGACAGGCGATACTACGAGCAGTACTTC	CASSLDRRYYEQYF
TRBD1	TRBV24-1	TRBJ2-2	once	TGTGCCACCAGTGACTGGACAGGTCCCCGCACCGGGGAGCTGTTTTTT	CATSDWTGPRTGELFF
TRBD2	TRBV10-3	TRBJ2-3	.	TGTGCCACCCAACTAGCGGGCACAGATACGCAGTATTTT	CATQLAGTDTQYF
.	TRBV12-1	TRBJ1-2	.	TGTGCCAGCAGCTTCACCGGACAGGGGGCGCAGAGTACTGGCTACACCTTC	CASSFTGQGAQSTGYTF
.	TRBV6-5	TRBJ2-4	.	TGTGCCAGCAGTCCAGGTTACTTAGCCAAAAACATTCAGTACTTC	CASSPGYLAKNIQYF
TRBD1	TRBV7-9	TRBJ1-6	once	TGTGCCAGCAGCTTAGGACAGGGGGGACTCTCCTATAATTCACCCCTCCACTTT	CASSLGQGGLSYNSPLHF
TRBD1	TRBV10-3	TRBJ1-1	few	TGTGCCATCAGGGGACAGGGCTTGAACACTGAAGCTTTCTTT	CAIRGQGLNTEAFF
TRBD2	TRBV5-1	TRBJ2-3	.	TGCGCCAGCAGCTTAGCGGGAGTGAACACAGATACGCAGTATTTT	CASSLAGVNTDTQYF